This is a list of T cell receptor beta chains from one sample in a study of shared clonotypes between healthy human individuals. Measured with immunoSEQ multiplex PCR; TCRdb has only the in-frame clones, and not every one. The sample lists over 2 million clones, about 95% occurring once. Sequencing used naive CD8+ T cells sorted from blood. The receptors come from a man aged 18 to 30 in good health. CDR3s include the opening cysteine and the closing phenylalanine or tryptophan. D genes are given only for firm matches.

d_call j_call v_call cdr3_aa cdr3_nt
. TRBJ2-2 TRBV6-5 CASSYSEGPGELFF TGTGCCAGCAGTTACTCCGAGGGCCCCGGGGAGCTGTTTTTT
. TRBJ2-5 TRBV27 CASSFLGGAGETQYF TGTGCCAGCAGTTTCCTCGGGGGCGCGGGAGAGACCCAGTACTTC
TRBD1 TRBJ2-7 TRBV27 CASSSWSRGSPYEQYF TGTGCCAGCAGTTCTTGGAGCAGGGGGAGCCCCTACGAGCAGTACTTC
. TRBJ2-3 TRBV5-8 CASSFRDTGLRTQYF TGTGCCAGCAGTTTTAGGGACACGGGCCTAAGGACGCAGTATTTT
TRBD1 TRBJ2-1 TRBV4-1 CASSQTDRGVEQFF TGCGCCAGCAGCCAAACCGACAGGGGAGTTGAGCAGTTCTTC
. TRBJ2-5 TRBV18 CASSPPSRDTGQETQYF TGTGCCAGCTCACCCCCCTCACGGGACACAGGCCAAGAGACCCAGTACTTC
TRBD2 TRBJ2-7 TRBV5-4 CASSRDAGDYEQYF TGTGCCAGCAGCCGTGACGCGGGAGACTACGAGCAGTACTTC
. TRBJ2-1 TRBV2 CASSPDGFRNEQFF TGTGCCAGCAGTCCCGACGGGTTTCGGAATGAGCAGTTCTTC
TRBD1 TRBJ1-4 TRBV5-1 CASSPGGGFEKLFF TGCGCCAGCAGCCCGGGAGGGGGCTTTGAAAAACTGTTTTTT
. TRBJ2-3 TRBV4-3 CASSQFQGGDTQYF TGCGCCAGCAGCCAGTTCCAGGGTGGAGATACGCAGTATTTT
. TRBJ2-2 TRBV15 CATSRDGFGELFF TGTGCCACCAGCAGAGATGGGTTCGGGGAGCTGTTTTTT